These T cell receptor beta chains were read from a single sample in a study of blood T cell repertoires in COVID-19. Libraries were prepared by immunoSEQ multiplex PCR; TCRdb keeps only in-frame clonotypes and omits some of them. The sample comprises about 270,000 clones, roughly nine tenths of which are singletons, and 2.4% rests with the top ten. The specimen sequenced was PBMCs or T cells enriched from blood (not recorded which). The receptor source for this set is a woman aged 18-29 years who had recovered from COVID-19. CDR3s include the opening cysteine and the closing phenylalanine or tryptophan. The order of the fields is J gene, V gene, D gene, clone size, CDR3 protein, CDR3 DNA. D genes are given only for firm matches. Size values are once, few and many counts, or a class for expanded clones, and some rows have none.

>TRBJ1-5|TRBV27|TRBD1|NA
CASRSGTGGHQPQHF
TGTGCCAGCAGATCAGGGACAGGGGGTCATCAGCCCCAGCATTTT
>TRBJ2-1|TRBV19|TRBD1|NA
CASSMGTGGYNEQFF
TGTGCCAGTAGTATGGGAACAGGGGGTTACAATGAGCAGTTCTTC
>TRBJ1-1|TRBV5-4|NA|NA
CASNGEMNTEAFF
TGTGCCAGCAATGGGGAGATGAACACTGAAGCTTTCTTT
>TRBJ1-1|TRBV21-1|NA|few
CASTSTRDRDGNTEAFF
TGTGCCAGCACCTCAACGAGGGACAGGGATGGGAACACTGAAGCTTTCTTT
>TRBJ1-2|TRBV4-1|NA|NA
CASSTGNYGYTF
TGCGCCAGCAGCACCGGGAACTATGGCTACACCTTC
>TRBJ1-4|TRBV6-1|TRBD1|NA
CASSEAPGQAGLEKLFF
TGTGCCAGCAGTGAAGCGCCAGGACAGGCTGGACTTGAAAAACTGTTTTTT
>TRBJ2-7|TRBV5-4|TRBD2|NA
CASSLEGAGAYEQYF
TGTGCCAGCAGCTTGGAGGGAGCGGGGGCCTACGAGCAGTACTTC
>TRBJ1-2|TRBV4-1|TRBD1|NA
CASSQALGTGTGYTF
TGCGCCAGCAGCCAAGCCTTGGGGACAGGAACCGGCTACACCTTC
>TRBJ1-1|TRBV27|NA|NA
CASRTPLGGTEAFF
TGTGCCAGCAGGACCCCCCTGGGGGGCACTGAAGCTTTCTTT
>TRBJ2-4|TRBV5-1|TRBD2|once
CASSLAPPGGGAGDIQYF
TGCGCCAGCAGCTTGGCTCCCCCGGGCGGGGGGGCCGGAGACATTCAGTACTTC
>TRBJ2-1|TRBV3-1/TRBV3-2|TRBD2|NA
CASSQDGGTYNEQFF
TGTGCCAGCAGCCAGGACGGGGGGACGTACAATGAGCAGTTCTTC
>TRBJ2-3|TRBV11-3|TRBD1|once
CASSSGTGDADTQYF
TGTGCCAGCAGCTCAGGGACAGGGGACGCAGATACGCAGTATTTT
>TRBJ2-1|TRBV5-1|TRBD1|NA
CASSPDRGPNNEQFF
TGCGCCAGCAGCCCGGACAGGGGGCCTAACAATGAGCAGTTCTTC
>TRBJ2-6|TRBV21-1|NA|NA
CASRRVSSGANVLTF
TGTGCCAGCAGGCGGGTCTCCTCCGGGGCCAACGTCCTGACTTTC
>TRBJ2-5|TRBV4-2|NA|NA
CASSHRLDLERETQYF
TGTGCCAGCAGCCATCGCCTCGATTTGGAGCGAGAGACCCAGTACTTC
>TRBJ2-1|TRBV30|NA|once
CAWSVLASYNEQFF
TGTGCCTGGAGTGTCCTAGCCTCGTACAATGAGCAGTTCTTC
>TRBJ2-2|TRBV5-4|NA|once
CASSLDPQITGELFF
TGTGCCAGCAGCTTGGACCCTCAGATCACCGGGGAGCTGTTTTTT
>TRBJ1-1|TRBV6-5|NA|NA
CASSYDRNEAFF
TGTGCCAGCAGTTACGACAGAAATGAAGCTTTCTTT
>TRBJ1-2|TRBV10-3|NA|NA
CAISESRGGYTF
TGTGCCATCAGTGAGTCCCGGGGGGGCTACACCTTC
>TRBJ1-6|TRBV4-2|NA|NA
CASSQDGDYNSPLHF
TGTGCCAGCAGCCAAGACGGAGACTATAATTCACCCCTCCACTTT
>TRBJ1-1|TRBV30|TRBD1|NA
CAWSPGQGSTEAFF
TGTGCCTGGAGTCCGGGACAGGGGTCGACTGAAGCTTTCTTT
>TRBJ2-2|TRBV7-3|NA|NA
CASSLGRGGTPNTGELFF
TGTGCCAGCAGCTTAGGGAGGGGTGGGACACCTAACACCGGGGAGCTGTTTTTT
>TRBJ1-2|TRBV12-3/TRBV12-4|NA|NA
CASSLTVGGGYTF
TGTGCCAGCAGTCTCACGGTGGGCGGGGGCTACACCTTC
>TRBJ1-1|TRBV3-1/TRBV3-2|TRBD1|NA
CASSLRTGFMNTEAFF
TGTGCCAGCAGCCTGAGGACAGGCTTCATGAACACTGAAGCTTTCTTT
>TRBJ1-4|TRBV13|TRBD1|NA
CASSLWDRDEKLFF
TGTGCCAGCAGCTTATGGGACAGGGACGAAAAACTGTTTTTT
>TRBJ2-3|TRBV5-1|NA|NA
CASSLGAGALGTDTQYF
TGCGCCAGCAGCTTGGGTGCGGGGGCGTTAGGCACAGATACGCAGTATTTT
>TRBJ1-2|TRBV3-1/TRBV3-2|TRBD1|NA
CASSPTPTGGMYGYTF
TGTGCCAGCAGCCCCACTCCGACAGGGGGCATGTATGGCTACACCTTC
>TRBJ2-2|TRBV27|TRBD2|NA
CASSLAGANTGELFF
TGTGCCAGCAGTTTAGCGGGGGCGAACACCGGGGAGCTGTTTTTT
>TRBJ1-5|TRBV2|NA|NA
CASSGRQVNQPQHF
TGTGCCAGCAGTGGTCGACAGGTCAATCAGCCCCAGCATTTT
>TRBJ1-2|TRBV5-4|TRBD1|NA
CASSLEQGVNYGYTF
TGTGCCAGCAGCTTGGAACAGGGGGTTAACTATGGCTACACCTTC
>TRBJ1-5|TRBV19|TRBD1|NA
CASSIWDRDSNQPQHF
TGTGCCAGTAGTATTTGGGACAGGGATAGCAATCAGCCCCAGCATTTT
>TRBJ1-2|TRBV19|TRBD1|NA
CASSDRVSGYTF
TGTGCCAGTAGCGACAGGGTAAGCGGCTACACCTTC
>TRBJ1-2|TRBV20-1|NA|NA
CSARILGGYTF
TGCAGTGCTAGAATACTCGGTGGCTACACCTTC
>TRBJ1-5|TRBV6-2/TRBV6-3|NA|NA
CASSYTSRFGQPQHF
TGTGCCAGCAGTTACACCTCCAGGTTTGGTCAGCCCCAGCATTTT
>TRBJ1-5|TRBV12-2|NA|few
CASPARVGNQPQHF
TGTGCAAGTCCGGCCAGGGTAGGGAATCAGCCCCAGCATTTT
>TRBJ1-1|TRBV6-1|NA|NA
CASSEDPTDTEAFF
TGTGCCAGCAGTGAAGATCCGACAGACACTGAAGCTTTCTTT